Given below is one TCR beta chain in context. These data come from a study of blood T cell repertoires in COVID-19. The overall study: T cells, B-cell-depleted T cells, or PBMCs provided the cDNA or gDNA that served as material.

There are 17 residues in the CDR3. V was clipped by 3 bases and J by 2 bases; unmatched bases: 9. Germline V lookup: CDR1 KGHSH, CDR2 LQKENI. How the authors handled the data: Reference gene primer amplification yielded estimated nucleated cell counts. Produced via immunoSEQ multiplex PCR; TCRdb's table is partial and in-frame only. That table supplies the V and J calls and clone size; D and trimming were determined from the DNA. The sample holds some 290,000 clones; roughly 86% are singletons and the top ten take roughly 10%. The Seattle patients joined while their infection was active and were tracked longitudinally afterward.

The material sequenced was peripheral blood. This receptor was identified in a woman in her twenties or thirties with COVID-19, enrolled during active disease. The genes are TRBV18 and TRBJ1-5, with 8 bases lining up with TRBD1. In DNA form, the CDR3 reads TGTGCCAGCTCACCCGGGACAGGACTTCGAGGCAATCAGCCCCAGCATTTT. Translation: CASSPGTGLRGNQPQHF.